Sequencing of this T cell receptor (beta chain) was carried out in a study of response to subunit inactivated influenza vaccine. A single record per CDR3 protein comes from TCRdb applying MiXCR to the RT-PCR reads. This table holds around 490,000 distinct CDR3 sequences, approximately 7.6% found once. The CDR3 is 17 amino acids. Looked up from germline, CDR1 is LNHDA and CDR2 is SQIVND (reference sequence). Deletions cut 4 bases from V and 0 bases from J, with 16 bases between. This clonotype originated in a man in his fifties or sixties who received an inactivated influenza vaccine. Material: PBMCs from blood, obtained about 24 months after vaccination. This sequence joins TRBV19 and TRBJ2-1, with D possibly being TRBD2 (6 bases). Written as DNA, the CDR3 is TGTGCCAGTAGTACCGCCGGCCGGGGACTCTCCTACAATGAGCAGTTCTTC. Protein: CASSTAGRGLSYNEQFF.